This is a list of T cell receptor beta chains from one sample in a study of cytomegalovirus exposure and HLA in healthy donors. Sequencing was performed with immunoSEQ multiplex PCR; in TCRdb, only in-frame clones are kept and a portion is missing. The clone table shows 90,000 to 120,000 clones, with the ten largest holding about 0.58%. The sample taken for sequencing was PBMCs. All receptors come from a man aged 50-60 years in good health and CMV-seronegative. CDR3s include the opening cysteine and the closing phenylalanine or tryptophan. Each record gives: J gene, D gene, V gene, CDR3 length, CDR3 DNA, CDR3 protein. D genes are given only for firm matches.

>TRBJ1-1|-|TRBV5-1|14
TGCGCCAGCAGCTTGGAGGACAGACGAACTGAAGCTTTCTTT
CASSLEDRRTEAFF
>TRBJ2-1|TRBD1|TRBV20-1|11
TGCAGTGCTAAAGACAGGGTCGGGCAGTTCTTC
CSAKDRVGQFF
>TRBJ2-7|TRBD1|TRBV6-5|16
TGTGCCAGCAGTTACTCGGGCCGACAGGGGGCCTACGAGCAGTACTTC
CASSYSGRQGAYEQYF
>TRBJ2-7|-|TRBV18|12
TGTGCCAGCTCATCTAGGACCTACGAGCAGTACTTC
CASSSRTYEQYF
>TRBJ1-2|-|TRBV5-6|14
TGTGCCAGCAGCTTTGACGGGTCTGGATATGGCTACACCTTC
CASSFDGSGYGYTF
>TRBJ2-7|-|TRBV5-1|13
TGCGCCAGCAGCTTGGGACATTTGACCGAGCAGTACTTC
CASSLGHLTEQYF
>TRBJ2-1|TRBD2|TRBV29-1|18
TGCAGCGTTGAAGGACGCCTAGCGGGAGCGAGCTCCTACAATGAGCAGTTCTTC
CSVEGRLAGASSYNEQFF
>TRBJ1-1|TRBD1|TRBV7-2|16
TGTGCCAGCAGCTCCCGCCGGGACAGGGGGAACACTGAAGCTTTCTTT
CASSSRRDRGNTEAFF
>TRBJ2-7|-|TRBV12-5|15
TGTGCTAGTGGTTTGGGGGACACAGTCTCCTACGAGCAGTACTTC
CASGLGDTVSYEQYF
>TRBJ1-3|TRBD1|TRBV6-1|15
TGTGCCAGCAGTGACCAGGGGGCTTGGGGAAACACCATATATTTT
CASSDQGAWGNTIYF
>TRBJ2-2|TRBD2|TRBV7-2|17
TGTGCCAGCAGCCCCCTGGCCGGGGGGGGCGGGACCGGGGAGCTGTTTTTT
CASSPLAGGGGTGELFF
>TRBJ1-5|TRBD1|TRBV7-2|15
TGTGCCAGCAGCTTATACGGGACAGACAGTGGGCCCCAGCATTTT
CASSLYGTDSGPQHF
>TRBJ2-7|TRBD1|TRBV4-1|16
TGCGCCAGCAGCCAAACCTTTGGACAGGGGTCCTACGAGCAGTACTTC
CASSQTFGQGSYEQYF
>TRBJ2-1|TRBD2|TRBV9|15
TGTGCCAGCAGCCCGGGGACTAGCGCATACAATGAGCAGTTCTTC
CASSPGTSAYNEQFF
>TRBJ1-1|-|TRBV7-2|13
TGTGCCAGCAGCTTTCAGCCGGGCACTGAAGCTTTCTTT
CASSFQPGTEAFF
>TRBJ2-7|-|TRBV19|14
TGTGCCAGTAGTATGCAGGCGGGGCGTGGGGGACAGTACTTC
CASSMQAGRGGQYF
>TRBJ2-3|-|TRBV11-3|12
TGTGCCAGCAGCTCTAGCACAGATACGCAGTATTTT
CASSSSTDTQYF
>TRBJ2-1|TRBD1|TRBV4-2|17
TGTGCCAGCAGCCTTCAAAGACAGGGCAGGATCCACAATGAGCAGTTCTTC
CASSLQRQGRIHNEQFF
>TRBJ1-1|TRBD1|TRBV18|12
TGTGCCAGCTCACCTGACAGGGAGGAAGCTTTCTTT
CASSPDREEAFF
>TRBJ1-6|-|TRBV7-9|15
TGTGCCAGCAGCTCCCCCGCACAGGGTGGTTCACCCCTCCACTTT
CASSSPAQGGSPLHF
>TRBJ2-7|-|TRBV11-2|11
TGTGCCAGCAGCTTAGTCTCCGAGCAGTACTTC
CASSLVSEQYF
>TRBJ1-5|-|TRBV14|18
TGTGCCAGCAGCCTCGAGCATGACCTACCGGGAAGCAATCAGCCCCAGCATTTT
CASSLEHDLPGSNQPQHF
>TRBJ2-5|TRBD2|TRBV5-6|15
TGTGCCAGCAGCTCCCCGGGACTAGCGGGAGAGACCCAGTACTTC
CASSSPGLAGETQYF
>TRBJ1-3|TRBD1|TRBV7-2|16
TGTGCCAGCAGCCAAAGGGGGACAGGGTTAGGAAACACCATATATTTT
CASSQRGTGLGNTIYF
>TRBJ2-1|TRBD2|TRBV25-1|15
TGTGCCAGCAGTGACGTTCGGACTAGCTACAATGAGCAGTTCTTC
CASSDVRTSYNEQFF
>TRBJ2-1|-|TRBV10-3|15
TGTGCCTCCAGCCAAGCGGGTAGGCCGGGAAATGAGCAGTTCTTC
CASSQAGRPGNEQFF
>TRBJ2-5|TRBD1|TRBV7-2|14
TGTGCCAGCAACCTTCAGGGGGCCCGAGAGACCCAGTACTTC
CASNLQGARETQYF
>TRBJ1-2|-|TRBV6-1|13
TGTGCCAGCAGTTCGGATAGCCTCTATGGCTACACCTTC
CASSSDSLYGYTF
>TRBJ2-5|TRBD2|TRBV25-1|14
TGTGCCAGCAGTGGAGGGGAGGGGCGAGAGACCCAGTACTTC
CASSGGEGRETQYF
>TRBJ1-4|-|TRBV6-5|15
TGTGCCAGCAGTTACCAGGGGACGGGTAATGAAAAACTGTTTTTT
CASSYQGTGNEKLFF
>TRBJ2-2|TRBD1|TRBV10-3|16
TGTGCCATCAGTGAGGGCACAGGGGGTTTCACCGGGGAGCTGTTTTTT
CAISEGTGGFTGELFF
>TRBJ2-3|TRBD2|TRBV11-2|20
TGTGCCAGCAGCTTAGACCCCCTCCTAGCGGGAGACTTTGGCACAGATACGCAGTATTTT
CASSLDPLLAGDFGTDTQYF
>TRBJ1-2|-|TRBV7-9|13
TGTGCCAGTCAAGGTCAGGTTAACTATGGCTACACCTTC
CASQGQVNYGYTF
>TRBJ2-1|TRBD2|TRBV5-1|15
TGCGCCAGCAGCTTGGCGGGACTAGCGGGAGGGCTCCAGTTCTTC
CASSLAGLAGGLQFF
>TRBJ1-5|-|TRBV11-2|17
TGTGCCAGCAGCTTAGTCGGGGGTAGTTATAGCAATCAGCCCCAGCATTTT
CASSLVGGSYSNQPQHF
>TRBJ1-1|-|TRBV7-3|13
TGTGCCAGCAGCTTGGGGGGGCGGACTGAAGCTTTCTTT
CASSLGGRTEAFF
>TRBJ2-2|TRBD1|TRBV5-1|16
TGCGCCAGCAGCTCACCCGGGACAGGTAACACCGGGGAGCTGTTTTTT
CASSSPGTGNTGELFF
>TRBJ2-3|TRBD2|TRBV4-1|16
TGCGCCAGCAGCCAAGGGGAAGCGGGGGGCAGGGATACGCAGTATTTT
CASSQGEAGGRDTQYF
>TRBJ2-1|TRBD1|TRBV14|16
TGTGCCAGCAGCCCCCTGGGGACAGGGGGCCTCAGCGAGCAGTTCTTC
CASSPLGTGGLSEQFF
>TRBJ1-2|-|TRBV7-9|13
TGTGCCCGCAGCCCGACAGACTACTATGGCTACACCTTC
CARSPTDYYGYTF
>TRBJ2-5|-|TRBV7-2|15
TGTGCCAGCAGCTTTAACGGGGGGCGGGGAGAGACCCAGTACTTC
CASSFNGGRGETQYF
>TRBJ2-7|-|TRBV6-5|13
TGTGCCAGCAGTTACGGAGCGGGTTTAGAGCAGTACTTC
CASSYGAGLEQYF
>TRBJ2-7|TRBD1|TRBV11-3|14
TGTGCCAGCAGCGAACAGGGGAGCCCCTACGAGCAGTACTTC
CASSEQGSPYEQYF
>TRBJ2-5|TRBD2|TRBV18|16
TGTGCCAGCTCACCTGGGGTAGCGGGAGCCCAAGAGACCCAGTACTTC
CASSPGVAGAQETQYF
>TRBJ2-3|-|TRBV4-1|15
TGTGCCAGCAGCCAAGGGCCGACAGGAAGAGATACGCAGTATTTT
CASSQGPTGRDTQYF
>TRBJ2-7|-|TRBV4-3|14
TGCGCCAGCAGCCCCGGAGCGCAGACCTACGAGCAGTACTTC
CASSPGAQTYEQYF
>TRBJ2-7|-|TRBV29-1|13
TGCAGCGTTGTCGGGGGTAAGGGCTACGAGCAGTACTTC
CSVVGGKGYEQYF
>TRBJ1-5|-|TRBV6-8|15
TGTGCCAGCAGCCCGCAGGGAATCGGCAATCAGCCCCAGCATTTT
CASSPQGIGNQPQHF
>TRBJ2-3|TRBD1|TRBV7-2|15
TGTGCCAGCAGCAAACCGGGACAGGGCACAGATACGCAGTATTTT
CASSKPGQGTDTQYF
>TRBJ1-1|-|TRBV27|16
TGTGCCAGCAGCCGCCGGGTAGGGGCAGGTGTCACTGAAGCTTTCTTT
CASSRRVGAGVTEAFF
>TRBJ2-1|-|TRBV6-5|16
TGTGCCAGCAGTTACGAAGCACCTGATTCCTACAATGAGCAGTTCTTC
CASSYEAPDSYNEQFF